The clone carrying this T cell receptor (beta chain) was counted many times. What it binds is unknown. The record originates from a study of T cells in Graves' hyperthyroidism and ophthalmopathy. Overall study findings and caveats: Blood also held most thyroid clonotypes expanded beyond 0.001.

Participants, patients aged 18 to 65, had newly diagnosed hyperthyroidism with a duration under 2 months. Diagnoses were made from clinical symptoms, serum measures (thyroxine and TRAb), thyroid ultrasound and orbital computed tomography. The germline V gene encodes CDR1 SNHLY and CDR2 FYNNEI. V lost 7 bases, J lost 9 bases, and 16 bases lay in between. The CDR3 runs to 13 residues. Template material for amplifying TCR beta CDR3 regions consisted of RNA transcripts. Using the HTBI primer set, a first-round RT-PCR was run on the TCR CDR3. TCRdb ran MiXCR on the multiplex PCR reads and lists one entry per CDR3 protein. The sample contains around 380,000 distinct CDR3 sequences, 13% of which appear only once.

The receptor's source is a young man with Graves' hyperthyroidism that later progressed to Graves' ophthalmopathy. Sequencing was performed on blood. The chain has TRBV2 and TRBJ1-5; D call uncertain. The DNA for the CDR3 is TGTGCCAGCAAATCAGGCCTCATGGCGCCCCAGCATTTT. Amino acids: CASKSGLMAPQHF.